Following are 21 T cell receptor beta chains from one sample sequenced in a study of blood T cell repertoires in COVID-19. Profiled with immunoSEQ multiplex PCR; TCRdb holds only in-frame clones, not every one. The top ten clones hold roughly 4.2% of a sample with under 350,000 clones, just over 85% of them seen once. The specimen sequenced was PBMCs or T cells enriched from blood (not recorded which). The source of these receptors is a woman aged 40 to 55 with acute COVID-19.

The rearrangement joins TRBV7-6 to TRBJ2-7; no clear D. Germline V gives CDR1 SGHVS, CDR2 FNYEAQ. The CDR3 length is 12 residues. V dropped 4 bases and J dropped 0 bases, with 4 bases sitting between them. The CDR3 spells CASSYNSYEQYF. CDR3 DNA sequence: TGTGCCAGCAGCTATAACTCCTACGAGCAGTACTTC.

The chain joins TRBV19 to TRBJ1-1; tentatively, D is TRBD1 (6 bases). Germline loops: CDR1 LNHDA, CDR2 SQIVND (reference sequence). The ends were cut back, 5 bases at V and 1 base at J, with 14 bases in the middle. The CDR3 totals 15 residues. Here the CDR3 DNA reads TGTGCCAGTAGTTGGGGGCTCAAGGCGAACACTGAAGCTTTCTTT. It codes for CASSWGLKANTEAFF.

The V gene is TRBV1, the J gene TRBJ1-2; TRBD1 is the table's D call, not checked against the DNA. TRBV1 is designated a pseudogene. The length of the CDR3 is 15 residues. The CDR3 DNA follows: TGCACCAGCAGCCAAGATCCGGCAGGGTCCTATGGCTACACCTTC. It codes for CTSSQDPAGSYGYTF.

The CDR3 spells CASSSTKTGPEQYF. The CDR3 DNA follows: TGTGCCAGCAGCTCAACCAAGACAGGCCCCGAGCAGTACTTC. V is TRBV7-9 and J is TRBJ2-7; TRBD1 might be the D (6 bases). CDR1 is SEHNR and CDR2 is FQNEAQ in the germline V gene (reference sequence). CDR3 length: 14 amino acids. The V and J ends lost 4 bases and 6 bases respectively, with 16 bases between them.

Ten or more counts support this clone. The rearrangement uses TRBV11-2 and TRBJ2-7; no clear D gene. V was clipped by 2 bases and J by 5 bases, with 19 bases between them. The CDR3 spans 16 residues. Germline assignment: CDR1 SGHAT and CDR2 FQNNGV. The CDR3 sequence is CASSLSGPFLVDEQYF. The CDR3, as DNA: TGTGCCAGCAGCTTAAGTGGCCCATTTCTAGTTGACGAGCAGTACTTC.

The table lists this clone with a few counts. The chain is built from TRBV7-9 and TRBJ1-5; D unclear. Germline V gene data show CDR1 as SEHNR and CDR2 as FQNEAQ (reference sequence). This CDR3 is built from 13 residues. Trimming left V 5 bases short and J 2 bases short, with 7 bases between. CDR3: CASSPLGNQPQHF. Written as DNA, the CDR3 is TGTGCCAGCAGCCCCTTAGGCAATCAGCCCCAGCATTTT.

The V gene is TRBV6-2 or TRBV6-3, the J gene TRBJ1-1; D uncertain. From germline, CDR1 is MNHEY and CDR2 SVGEGT. The CDR3 is made up of 13 amino acids. V lost 2 bases to trimming and J lost 13 bases, with 17 bases between them. The CDR3 loop reads CASSYPASSPGFF. In DNA form, the CDR3 reads TGTGCCAGCAGTTACCCCGCCTCTTCTCCAGGTTTCTTT.

The chain is built from TRBV2 and TRBJ2-7; the match to TRBD2 covers 14 bases. After removal of 4 bases from V and 3 bases from J, the junction contained 11 bases not matched to a gene. Germline V gene lookup returns CDR1 SNHLY and CDR2 FYNNEI. The CDR3 runs to 18 residues. CDR3 amino acids: CASSGGLAGGRRIYEQYF. CDR3 DNA sequence: TGTGCCAGCAGTGGAGGACTAGCGGGGGGCCGCCGAATCTACGAGCAGTACTTC.

The chain carries TRBV21-1 and TRBJ1-4; TRBD1 was called by the table and not checked on the DNA. TRBV21-1 is tagged as a pseudogene. There are 17 residues in the CDR3. The CDR3 spells CASSNFFTDIDGEKLFF. The CDR3 coding sequence is TGTGCCAGCAGCAATTTTTTCACCGACATTGATGGGGAAAAACTGTTTTTT.

J is TRBJ2-2 and V is TRBV7-3, with 9 bases fitting TRBD2. Germline V gene data show CDR1 as SGHTA and CDR2 as FQGTGA. This CDR3 has 16 amino acids. Unmatched junction bases numbered 8, after V lost 2 bases and J lost 7 bases. The CDR3 nucleotides are TGTGCCAGCAGCTTAGTTGCGGGGGGGCCTGACGGGGAGCTGTTTTTT. It is translated as CASSLVAGGPDGELFF.

This rearrangement joins TRBV15 to TRBJ2-6; D uncertain. CDR3 length: 14 amino acids. The V end lost 3 bases, the J end lost 4 bases, and 7 bases lay between the germline ends. The germline gives CDR1 LNHNV, CDR2 YYDKDF (reference sequence). CDR3 coding DNA: TGTGCCACCAGCAGCCAAATGGGGGCCAACGTCCTGACTTTC. Encoded protein: CATSSQMGANVLTF. The full variable domain, rest sourced from reference TRBV15 and TRBJ2-6, is DAMVIQNPRYQVTQFGKPVTLSCSQTLNHNVMYWYQQKSSQAPKLLFHYYDKDFNNEADTPDNFQSRRPNTSFCFLDIRSPGLGDTAMYLCATSSQMGANVLTFGAGSRLTVL.

A note on this clone: One end of the junction is discordant with germline, which a read error may explain. The V and J genes are TRBV7-2 and TRBJ2-7, with 9 positions matching TRBD1. Germline CDR1 reads SGHTA; CDR2 reads FQGNSA. The CDR3 is made up of 13 amino acids. CDR3 nucleotide sequence: TGTGCCAGCAGCCACGCCGGGACAGGGCCCCATTTCTTC. Protein product: CASSHAGTGPHFF. Looking up the rest from reference TRBV7-2 and TRBJ2-7 gives the full variable domain: GAGVSQSPSNKVTEKGKDVELRCDPISGHTALYWYRQSLGQGLEFLIYFQGNSAPDKSGLPSDRFSAERTGGSVSTLTIQRTQQEDSAVYLCASSHAGTGPHFFGPGTRLTVT.

The V gene is TRBV11-3, the J gene TRBJ2-5; a weak D match, TRBD1 (5 bases). V was trimmed by 2 bases and J by 2 bases, leaving 9 bases between them. There are 14 residues in the CDR3. The germline V gene encodes CDR1 SGHNT and CDR2 YENEEA. CDR3 in DNA: TGTGCCAGCAGCTTACGGCAGGGTCAAGAGACCCAGTACTTC. This translates into CASSLRQGQETQYF.

This chain uses TRBV27 with TRBJ2-5; 11 bases agree with TRBD2. The germline CDR1 and CDR2 sequences are MNHEY and SMNVEV (reference sequence). With V trimmed by 4 bases and J by 4 bases, 8 bases remained unmatched. CDR3 length: 16 amino acids. The CDR3 coding sequence is TGTGCCAGCAGTTCCCTTGGACTAGCGGGTTTAGAGACCCAGTACTTC. Its translation is CASSSLGLAGLETQYF.

The chain couples TRBV5-1 to TRBJ1-1; D perhaps matches TRBD1 (5 bases). Trimming stripped 0 bases from V and 8 bases from J, with 11 bases between. CDR1 SGHRS and CDR2 YFSETQ come from the germline V gene. The CDR3 length is 13 residues. The CDR3, as DNA: TGCGCCAGCAGCTTGGTTTCAGGGCAGGAAGCTTTCTTT. As protein: CASSLVSGQEAFF.

The chain combines TRBV10-3 with TRBJ2-3, with 8 positions matching TRBD2. Germline lookup yields CDR1 ENHRY and CDR2 SYGVKD. V lost 6 bases and J lost 0; bases outside the gene matches: 8. The CDR3 sequence is 16 residues long. The CDR3 coding sequence is TGTGCCATCAGCAATATAGCGGGAATGAGCACAGATACGCAGTATTTT. This encodes CAISNIAGMSTDTQYF.

The rearrangement joins TRBV28 to TRBJ1-2; a possible D gene is TRBD1 (5 bases). Germline-derived CDR1 and CDR2 are MDHEN and SYDVKM. There are 12 residues in the CDR3. The V gene lost 5 bases and the J gene lost 4 bases, with 8 bases spanning the gap. CDR3 coding DNA: TGTGCCAGCAGTACTCAGGGCTATGGCTACACCTTC. This translates into CASSTQGYGYTF.

The J gene is TRBJ2-3, the V gene TRBV6-1; the D gene is possibly TRBD2 (7 bases). Germline CDR1 reads MNHNS; CDR2 reads SASEGT. V was cut by 1 base and J by 2 bases, with 19 bases left in between. CDR3 length: 18 amino acids. The CDR3 region has the DNA TGTGCCAGCAGTGAAGGCAGGGGAGGGGGACCTACCACAGATACGCAGTATTTT. Amino acids: CASSEGRGGGPTTDTQYF.

This chain uses TRBV12-3 or TRBV12-4 with TRBJ1-2; tentative D call: TRBD1 (5 bases). This CDR3 region has 12 residues. V was cut by 3 bases and J by 8 bases, with 10 bases left in between. This chain's CDR3 is CASSFGGAGYTF. The CDR3 nucleotides read TGTGCCAGCAGTTTCGGGGGAGCCGGCTACACCTTC.

This rearrangement joins TRBV4-3 to TRBJ2-1; possibly TRBD2 for D (5 bases). With 4 bases removed from V and 3 bases from J, the gap between germline ends came to 13 bases. The CDR3 extends over 15 amino acids. CDR1 LGHNA and CDR2 YSLEER come from the germline V gene. The CDR3 region is CASSLERSSYNEQFF. In nucleotides, the CDR3 is TGCGCCAGCAGCCTGGAGCGGTCCAGCTACAATGAGCAGTTCTTC.

The chain couples TRBV9 to TRBJ2-1; D unresolved. This CDR3 has 12 residues. V shed 0 bases and J shed 12 bases, with 10 bases lying between them. Looked up from germline, CDR1 is SGDLS and CDR2 is YYNGEE. The DNA for the CDR3 is TGTGCCAGCAGCGTAGGAGGAGAGAGGCAGTTCTTC. Protein product: CASSVGGERQFF.